Sequencing of this TCR beta chain was carried out in a study of blood T cell repertoires in COVID-19. Germline V gene data show CDR1 as SGHRS and CDR2 as YFSETQ. V shed 2 bases and J shed 1 base, with 12 bases lying between them. This CDR3 is built from 15 residues. The method was immunoSEQ multiplex PCR; TCRdb's version includes in-frame clones alone and lacks a portion of them. Of about 120,000 clones in the sample, about 79% are singletons; the top ten hold roughly 2%. The V and J genes are TRBV5-1 and TRBJ1-1; no clear D. This TCR was sampled from a man aged 65 to 85 with acute or convalescent COVID-19. Sequences were obtained from peripheral blood. The CDR3 loop is CASSLSGVRNTEAFF. CDR3 nucleotides: TGCGCCAGCAGCTTATCCGGGGTCAGGAACACTGAAGCTTTCTTT.